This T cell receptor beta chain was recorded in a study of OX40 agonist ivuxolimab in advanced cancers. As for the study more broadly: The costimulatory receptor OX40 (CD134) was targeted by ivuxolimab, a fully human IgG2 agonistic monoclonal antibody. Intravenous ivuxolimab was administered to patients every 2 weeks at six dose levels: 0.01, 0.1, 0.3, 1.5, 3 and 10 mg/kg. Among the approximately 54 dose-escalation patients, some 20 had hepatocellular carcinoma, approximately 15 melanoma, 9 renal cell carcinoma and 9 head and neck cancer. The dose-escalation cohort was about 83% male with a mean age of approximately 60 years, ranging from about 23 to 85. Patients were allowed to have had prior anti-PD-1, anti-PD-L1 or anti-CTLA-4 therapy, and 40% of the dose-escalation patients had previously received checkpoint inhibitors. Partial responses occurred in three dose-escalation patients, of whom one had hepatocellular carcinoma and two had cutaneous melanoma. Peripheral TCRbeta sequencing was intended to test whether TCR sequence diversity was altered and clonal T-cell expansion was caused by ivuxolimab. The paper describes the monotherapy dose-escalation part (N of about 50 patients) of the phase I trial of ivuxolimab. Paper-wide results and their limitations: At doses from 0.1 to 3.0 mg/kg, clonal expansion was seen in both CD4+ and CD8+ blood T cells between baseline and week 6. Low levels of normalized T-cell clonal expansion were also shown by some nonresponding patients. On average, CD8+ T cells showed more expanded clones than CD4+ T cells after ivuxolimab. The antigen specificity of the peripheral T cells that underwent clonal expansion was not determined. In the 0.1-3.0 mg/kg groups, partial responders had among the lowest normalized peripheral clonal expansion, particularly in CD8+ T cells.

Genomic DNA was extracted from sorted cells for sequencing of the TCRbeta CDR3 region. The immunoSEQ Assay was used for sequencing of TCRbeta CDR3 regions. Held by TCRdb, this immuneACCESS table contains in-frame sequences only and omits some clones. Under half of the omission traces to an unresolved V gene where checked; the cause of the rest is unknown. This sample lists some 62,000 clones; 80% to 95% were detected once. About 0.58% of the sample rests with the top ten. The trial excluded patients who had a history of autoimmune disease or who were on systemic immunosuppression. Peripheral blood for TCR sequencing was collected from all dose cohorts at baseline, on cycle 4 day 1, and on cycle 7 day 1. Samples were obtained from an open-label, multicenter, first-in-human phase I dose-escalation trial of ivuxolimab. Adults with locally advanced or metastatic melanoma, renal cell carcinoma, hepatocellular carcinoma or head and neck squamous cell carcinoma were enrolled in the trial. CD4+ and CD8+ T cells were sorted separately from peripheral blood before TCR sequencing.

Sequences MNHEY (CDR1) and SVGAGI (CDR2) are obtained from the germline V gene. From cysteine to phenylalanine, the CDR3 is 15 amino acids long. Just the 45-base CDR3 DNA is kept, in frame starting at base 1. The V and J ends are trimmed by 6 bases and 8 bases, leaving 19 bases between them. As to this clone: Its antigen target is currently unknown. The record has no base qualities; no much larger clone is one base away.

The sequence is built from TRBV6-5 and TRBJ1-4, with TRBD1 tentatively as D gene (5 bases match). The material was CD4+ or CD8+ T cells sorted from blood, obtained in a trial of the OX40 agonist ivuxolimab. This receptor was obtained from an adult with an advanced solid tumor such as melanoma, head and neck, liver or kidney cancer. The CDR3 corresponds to CASRIATGRGEKLFF. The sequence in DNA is TGTGCCAGCAGGATAGCCACGGGGAGGGGCGAAAAACTGTTTTTT.